This entry is about one T cell receptor (beta chain). Its target is not known. TCR beta VDJ and CDR3 were profiled, and genomic DNA was the template. Via MiXCR, TCRdb re-called the reads, giving one row per CDR3 protein. This sample has some 410,000 distinct CDR3 sequences; roughly 68% occur once, and the top ten carry 4%. This entry is derived from a study of CD8+CD57+ T cells in acquired aplastic anemia. Study-wide results and caveats: Between patients and controls, CD8+ Simpson's diversity did not vary significantly. The same twenty-nine CD8+ CDR3 sequences occurred in patients and in controls.

The CDR3 totals 13 residues. V was shortened by 1 base and J by 13 bases, with 16 bases between the two germline ends. CDR1 and CDR2 from the germline V gene are SNHLY and FYNNEI. Sample: sorted CD4+, CD8+, or CD8+CD57+ T cells (not recorded which) from PBMCs. The TCR originated in a human donor in good health, serving as a control. The rearrangement joins TRBV2 to TRBJ2-5; D perhaps matches TRBD1 (6 bases). The CDR3 loop reads CASSEGGTKTGYF. The CDR3 coding sequence is TGTGCCAGCAGTGAAGGAGGGACAAAGACAGGGTACTTC.